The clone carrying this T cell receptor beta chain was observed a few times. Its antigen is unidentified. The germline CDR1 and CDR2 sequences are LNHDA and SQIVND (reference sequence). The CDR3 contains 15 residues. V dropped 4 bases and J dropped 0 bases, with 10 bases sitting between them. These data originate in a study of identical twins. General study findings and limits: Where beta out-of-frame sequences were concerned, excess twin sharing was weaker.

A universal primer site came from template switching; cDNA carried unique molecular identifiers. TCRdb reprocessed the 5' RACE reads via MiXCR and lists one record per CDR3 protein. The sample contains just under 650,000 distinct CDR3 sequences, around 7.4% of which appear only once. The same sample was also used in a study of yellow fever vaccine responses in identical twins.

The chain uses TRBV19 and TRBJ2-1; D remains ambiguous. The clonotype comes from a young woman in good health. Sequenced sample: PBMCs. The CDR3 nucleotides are TGTGCCAGTAGTAAGGTAGAAAGCTCCTACAATGAGCAGTTCTTC. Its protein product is CASSKVESSYNEQFF. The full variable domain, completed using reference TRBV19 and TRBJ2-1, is DGGITQSPKYLFRKEGQNVTLSCEQNLNHDAMYWYRQDPGQGLRLIYYSQIVNDFQKGDIAEGYSVSREKKESFPLTVTSAQKNPTAFYLCASSKVESSYNEQFFGPGTRLTVL.